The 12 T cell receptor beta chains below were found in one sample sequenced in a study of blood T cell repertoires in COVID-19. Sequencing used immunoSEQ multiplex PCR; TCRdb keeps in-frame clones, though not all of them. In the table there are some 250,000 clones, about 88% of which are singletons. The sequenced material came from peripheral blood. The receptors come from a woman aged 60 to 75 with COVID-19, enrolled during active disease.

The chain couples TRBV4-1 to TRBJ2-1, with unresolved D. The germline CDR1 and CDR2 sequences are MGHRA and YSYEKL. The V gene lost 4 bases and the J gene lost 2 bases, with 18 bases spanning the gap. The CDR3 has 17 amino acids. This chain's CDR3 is CASSPRPAIEPYNEQFF. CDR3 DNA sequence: TGCGCCAGCAGCCCGAGGCCGGCCATCGAGCCCTACAATGAGCAGTTCTTC.

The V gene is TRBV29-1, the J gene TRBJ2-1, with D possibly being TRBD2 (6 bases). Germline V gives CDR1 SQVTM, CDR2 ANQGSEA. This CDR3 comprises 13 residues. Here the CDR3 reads CRAMGGGDNEQFF. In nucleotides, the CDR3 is TGCAGGGCGATGGGGGGTGGTGACAATGAGCAGTTCTTC.

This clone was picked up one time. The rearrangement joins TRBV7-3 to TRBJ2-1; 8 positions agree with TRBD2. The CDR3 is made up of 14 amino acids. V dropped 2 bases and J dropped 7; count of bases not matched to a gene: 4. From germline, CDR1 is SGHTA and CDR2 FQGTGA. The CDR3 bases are TGTGCCAGCAGCTTAGCGGGAGGTCGAAATGAGCAGTTCTTC. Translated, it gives CASSLAGGRNEQFF. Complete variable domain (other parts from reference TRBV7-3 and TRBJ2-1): GAGVSQTPSNKVTEKGKYVELRCDPISGHTALYWYRQSLGQGPEFLIYFQGTGAADDSGLPNDRFFAVRPEGSVSTLKIQRTERGDSAVYLCASSLAGGRNEQFFGPGTRLTVL.

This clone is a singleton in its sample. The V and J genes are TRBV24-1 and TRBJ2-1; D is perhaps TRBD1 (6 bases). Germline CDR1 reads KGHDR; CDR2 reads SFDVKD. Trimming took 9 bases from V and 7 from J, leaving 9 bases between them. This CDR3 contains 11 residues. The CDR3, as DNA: TGTGCCACCGGGACAAGGAATGAGCAGTTCTTC. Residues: CATGTRNEQFF.

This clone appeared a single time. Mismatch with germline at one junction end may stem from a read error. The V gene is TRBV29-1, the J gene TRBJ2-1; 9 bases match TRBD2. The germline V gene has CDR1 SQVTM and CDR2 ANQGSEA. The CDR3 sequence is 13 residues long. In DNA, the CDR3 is TGCACCGTTGTTGCGGGAGGGCGCGATGAGCAGTTCTTC. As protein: CTVVAGGRDEQFF.

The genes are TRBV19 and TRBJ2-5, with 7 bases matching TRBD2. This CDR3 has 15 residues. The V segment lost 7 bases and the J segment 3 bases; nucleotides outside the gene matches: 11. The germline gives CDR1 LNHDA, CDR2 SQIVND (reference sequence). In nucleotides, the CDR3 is TGTGCCAGTAAAACCCCTGGCGGGAGTAAAGAGACCCAGTACTTC. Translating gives CASKTPGGSKETQYF.

CDR3: CASSLSRAGVRETQYF. As DNA, the CDR3 is TGTGCCAGCAGCTTATCACGAGCGGGCGTCCGGGAGACCCAGTACTTC. The genes are TRBV7-9 and TRBJ2-5, with D perhaps TRBD2 (6 bases). From germline, CDR1 is SEHNR and CDR2 FQNEAQ (reference sequence). Trimming removed 2 bases from V and 5 bases from J, with 18 bases in between. The CDR3 totals 16 residues.

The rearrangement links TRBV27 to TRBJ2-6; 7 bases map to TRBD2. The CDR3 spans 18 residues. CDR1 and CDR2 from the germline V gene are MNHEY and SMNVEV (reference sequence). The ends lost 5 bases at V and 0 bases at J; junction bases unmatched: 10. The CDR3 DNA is TGTGCCAGCAGTCCCCGGGGAGGGAGTGCCTCTGGGGCCAACGTCCTGACTTTC. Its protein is CASSPRGGSASGANVLTF.

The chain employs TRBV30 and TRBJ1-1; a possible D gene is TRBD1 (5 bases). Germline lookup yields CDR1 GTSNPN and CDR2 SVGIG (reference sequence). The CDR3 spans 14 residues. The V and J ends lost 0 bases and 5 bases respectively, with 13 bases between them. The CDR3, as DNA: TGTGCCTGGAGTGTAAACCCCCGGGGGACTGAAGCTTTCTTT. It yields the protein CAWSVNPRGTEAFF.

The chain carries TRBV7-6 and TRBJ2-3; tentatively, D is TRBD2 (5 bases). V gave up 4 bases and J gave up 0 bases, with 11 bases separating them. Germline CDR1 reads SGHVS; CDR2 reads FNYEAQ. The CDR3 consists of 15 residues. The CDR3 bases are TGTGCCAGCAGCTCAGCGGTTACTAGCACAGATACGCAGTATTTT. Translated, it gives CASSSAVTSTDTQYF.

The CDR3 region is CASSMVAGKAGELFF. The CDR3 DNA reads as TGTGCCAGTAGTATGGTGGCCGGGAAAGCCGGGGAGCTGTTTTTT. The chain employs TRBV19 and TRBJ2-2; D is perhaps TRBD2 (5 bases). There are 15 residues in the CDR3. Germline V gives CDR1 LNHDA, CDR2 SQIVND (reference sequence). Trimming cost V 3 bases and J 6 bases, with 14 bases left between them. Full variable domain (outside the CDR3, taken from reference TRBV19 and TRBJ2-2): DGGITQSPKYLFRKEGQNVTLSCEQNLNHDAMYWYRQDPGQGLRLIYYSQIVNDFQKGDIAEGYSVSREKKESFPLTVTSAQKNPTAFYLCASSMVAGKAGELFFGEGSRLTVL.

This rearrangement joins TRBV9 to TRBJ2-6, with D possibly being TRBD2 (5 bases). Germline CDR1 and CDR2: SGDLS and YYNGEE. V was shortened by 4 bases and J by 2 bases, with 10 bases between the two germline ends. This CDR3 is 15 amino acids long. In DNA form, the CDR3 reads TGTGCCAGCAGCCCTCGAGGGACTGGGGCCAACGTCCTGACTTTC. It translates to CASSPRGTGANVLTF.